The sequence of this T cell receptor beta chain was determined in a study of persistence of HIV-infected CD4 T cells. Whole-study results and caveats: Bulk TCR data could not be restricted to HIV-1-infected CMV-responding cells.

Cells were stimulated with overlapping HIV-1 Gag 15-mer peptides. Memory cells lacking CD40L and CD69 with high CD45RO were sorted. From germline, CDR1 is LNHDA and CDR2 SQIVND (reference sequence). V shed 5 bases and J 0 bases; nucleotides not matched to a gene: 10. The CDR3 length is 17 residues. With respect to this clone: Its matching antigen is unknown.

This was the immunoSEQ version 4 assay in survey mode. Template was genomic DNA at about 9.8 ng/uL, with up to 1 ug used per sample. Only in-frame clones appear in the TCRdb table, and some are missing; sequencing was by immunoSEQ multiplex PCR. The sample carries 50,000 to 65,000 clones, about 69% recorded once. The sequence derives from an adult man with HIV who was CMV-seropositive. The chain links TRBV19 to TRBJ1-5; 7 bases agree with TRBD1. The source was CD4+ T cells sorted from PBMCs after roughly 18-hour stimulation, collected from a patient who received antiretroviral therapy. The CDR3 here is CASSPRDSPYSNQPQHF. As DNA, the CDR3 is TGTGCCAGTAGTCCTCGGGACAGCCCTTATAGCAATCAGCCCCAGCATTTT.